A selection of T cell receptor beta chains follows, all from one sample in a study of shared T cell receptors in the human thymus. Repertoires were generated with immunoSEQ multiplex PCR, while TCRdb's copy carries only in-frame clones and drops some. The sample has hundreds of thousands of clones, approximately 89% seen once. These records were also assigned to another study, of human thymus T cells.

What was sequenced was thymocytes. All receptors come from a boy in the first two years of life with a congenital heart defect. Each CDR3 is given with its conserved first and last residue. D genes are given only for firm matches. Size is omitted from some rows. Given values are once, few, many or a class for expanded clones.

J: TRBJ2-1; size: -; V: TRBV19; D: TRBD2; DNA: TGTGCCAGTAGTCCGGGACTAGCGGACTCCTACAATGAGCAGTTCTTC; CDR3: CASSPGLADSYNEQFF
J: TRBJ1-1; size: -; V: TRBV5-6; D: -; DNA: TGTGCCAGCAGCTTGGTAGGCCACAGGGCAGGGAAAGGGAACACTGAAGCTTTCTTT; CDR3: CASSLVGHRAGKGNTEAFF
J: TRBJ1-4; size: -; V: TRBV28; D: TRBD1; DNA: TGTGCCAGCAACCCACTTTTACAGGGGCTGAACGGAGAAAAACTGTTTTTT; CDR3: CASNPLLQGLNGEKLFF
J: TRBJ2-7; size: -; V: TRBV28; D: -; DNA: TGTGCCAGCAGCACGACCCAGGGGATGGCCTACGAGCAGTACTTC; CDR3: CASSTTQGMAYEQYF
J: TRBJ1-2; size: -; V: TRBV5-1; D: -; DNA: TGCGCCAGCAGCTTGGACAAATTCAACTATGGCTACACCTTC; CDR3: CASSLDKFNYGYTF
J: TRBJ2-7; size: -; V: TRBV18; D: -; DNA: TGTGCCAGCTCACCCTACGGCGGTTACGAGCAGTACTTC; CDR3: CASSPYGGYEQYF
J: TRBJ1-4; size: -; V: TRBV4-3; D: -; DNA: TGCGCCAGCCGGGGGAGGGTCGGGGAAAAACTGTTTTTT; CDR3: CASRGRVGEKLFF
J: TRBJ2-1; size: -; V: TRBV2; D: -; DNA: TGTGCCAGCAGGACGGGTGAGGGTGATTTTGACAATGAGCAGTTCTTC; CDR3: CASRTGEGDFDNEQFF
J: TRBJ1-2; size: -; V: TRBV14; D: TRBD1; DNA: TGTGCCAGCAGCCATGGGACAGGGAGTGGCTACACCTTC; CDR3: CASSHGTGSGYTF
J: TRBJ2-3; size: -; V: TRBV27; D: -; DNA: TGTGCCAGCAGTTTCAGTAGTAGCTCGGGCACAGATACGCAGTATTTT; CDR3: CASSFSSSSGTDTQYF
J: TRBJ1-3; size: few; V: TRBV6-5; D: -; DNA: TGTGCCAGCAGTTATATGCCTCCGGACAGCCTAAACACCATATATTTT; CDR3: CASSYMPPDSLNTIYF
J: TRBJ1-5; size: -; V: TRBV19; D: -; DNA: TGTGCCAGTAGTAGGCAGGGAAATCAGCCCCAGCATTTT; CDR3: CASSRQGNQPQHF
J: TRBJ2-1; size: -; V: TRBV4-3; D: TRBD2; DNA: TGCGCCAGCAGCCTTCGGACTAGCGGGGAGTGGGGTGAGCAGTTCTTC; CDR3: CASSLRTSGEWGEQFF
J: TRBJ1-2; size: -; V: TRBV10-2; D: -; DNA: TGCGCCAGCAGTGAGGAAAGGGGGGGGAGCTATGGCTACACCTTC; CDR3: CASSEERGGSYGYTF
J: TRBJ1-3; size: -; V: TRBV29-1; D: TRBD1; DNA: TGCAGCGCGGGACAGGGGGCCGACACCATATATTTT; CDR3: CSAGQGADTIYF
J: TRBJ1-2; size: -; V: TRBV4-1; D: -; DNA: TGCGCCAGCAGCCAAGAGGTCGGGGGGAGGGGTGGCTACACCTTC; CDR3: CASSQEVGGRGGYTF
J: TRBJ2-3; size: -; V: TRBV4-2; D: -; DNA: TGTGCCAGCAGCCAGGAGAGGTGGAGGGGAGTTGGGGCAGATACGCAGTATTTT; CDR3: CASSQERWRGVGADTQYF
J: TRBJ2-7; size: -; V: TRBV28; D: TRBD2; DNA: TGTGCCAGCAGTTTATGCCGGAGGACTAGCGGGGGTCTAGGGGGACCCTGCGAGCAGTACTTC; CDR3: CASSLCRRTSGGLGGPCEQYF
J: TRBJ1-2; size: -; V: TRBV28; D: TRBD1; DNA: TGTGCCAGCAGTTTAAACCCCACCACCCGACAGGGGCAAATAGCTAACTATGGCTACACCTTC; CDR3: CASSLNPTTRQGQIANYGYTF
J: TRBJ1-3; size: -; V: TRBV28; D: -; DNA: TGTGCCAGCAGTGGAGCATACTCTGGAAACACCATATATTTT; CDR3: CASSGAYSGNTIYF
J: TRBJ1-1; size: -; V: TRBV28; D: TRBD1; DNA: TGTGCCAGCATAGACAGGGCGGCTGAAGCTTTCTTT; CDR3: CASIDRAAEAFF
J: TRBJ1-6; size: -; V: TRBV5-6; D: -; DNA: TGTGCCAGCAGCTACCACAGACCTGATAATTCACCCCTCCACTTT; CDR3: CASSYHRPDNSPLHF
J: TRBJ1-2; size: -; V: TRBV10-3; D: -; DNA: TGTGCCATCAGGAGGGGGGGGTACGGCTACACCTTC; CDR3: CAIRRGGYGYTF
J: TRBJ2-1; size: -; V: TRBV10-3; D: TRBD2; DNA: TGTGCCATCAGTGACAGCGGGAGGTCCTACAATGAGCAGTTCTTC; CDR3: CAISDSGRSYNEQFF
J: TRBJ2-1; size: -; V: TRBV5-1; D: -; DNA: TGCGCCAGCAGCTCAGAGCGGGCCTCCTACAATGAGCAGTTCTTC; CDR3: CASSSERASYNEQFF
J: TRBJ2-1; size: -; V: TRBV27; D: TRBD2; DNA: TGTGCCAGCACCTCGACCGGGACTAGCGGGAGGAATGAGCAGTTCTTC; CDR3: CASTSTGTSGRNEQFF
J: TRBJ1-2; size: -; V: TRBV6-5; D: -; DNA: TGTGCCAGCGGACACAGGGAGTACCCCTATGGCTACACCTTC; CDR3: CASGHREYPYGYTF
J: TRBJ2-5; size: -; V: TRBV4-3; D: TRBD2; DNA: TGCGCCAGCAGCCGCCGACTAGCGGGAGGGGTAGAGACCCAGTACTTC; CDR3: CASSRRLAGGVETQYF
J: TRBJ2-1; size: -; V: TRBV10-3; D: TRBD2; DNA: TGTGCCATCGGACGACTAGCGGGAGGGTACAATGAGCAGTTCTTC; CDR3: CAIGRLAGGYNEQFF
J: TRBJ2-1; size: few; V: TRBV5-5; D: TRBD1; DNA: TGTGCCAGCAGCTTGGCCATGACAGGGTATGAGCAGTTCTTC; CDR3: CASSLAMTGYEQFF
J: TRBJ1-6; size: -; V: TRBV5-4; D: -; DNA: TGTGCCAGCAGCTTGAAGAACAGCAACTATAATTCACCCCTCCACTTT; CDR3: CASSLKNSNYNSPLHF
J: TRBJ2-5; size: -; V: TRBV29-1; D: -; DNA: TGCAGCGGGATACAGGTGGAAGAGACCCAGTACTTC; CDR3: CSGIQVEETQYF
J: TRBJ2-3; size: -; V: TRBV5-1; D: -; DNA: TGCGCCAGCAGCTTGAGGGGCACCAATACCACAGATACGCAGTATTTT; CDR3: CASSLRGTNTTDTQYF
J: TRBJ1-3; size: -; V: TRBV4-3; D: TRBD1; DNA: TGCGCCAGCAGCCAAGGACAGGGCCCCGGGTATGGAAACACCATATATTTT; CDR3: CASSQGQGPGYGNTIYF
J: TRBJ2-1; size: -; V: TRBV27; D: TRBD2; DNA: TGTGCCAGCAGATCCCTAGCGGGAGGGTATTACAATGAGCAGTTCTTC; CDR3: CASRSLAGGYYNEQFF
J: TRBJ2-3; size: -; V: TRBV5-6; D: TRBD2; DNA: TGTGCCAGCAGCATCCGACTAGCGGGACGGGCAGCTGATACGCAGTATTTT; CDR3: CASSIRLAGRAADTQYF
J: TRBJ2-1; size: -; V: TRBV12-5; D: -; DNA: TGTGCTAGTGGTTTGGAAACCGGGGAGACACCCGGCTCCTACAATGAGCAGTTCTTC; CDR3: CASGLETGETPGSYNEQFF
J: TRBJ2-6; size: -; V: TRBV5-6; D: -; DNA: TGTGCCAGCAGCTTGAGGGGCGCGGGGGCCAACGTCCTGACTTTC; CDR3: CASSLRGAGANVLTF
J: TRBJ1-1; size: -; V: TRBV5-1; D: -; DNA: TGCGCCAGCAGCTTTTTGCCGTTTCTGAGAGGGGGCACTGAAGCTTTCTTT; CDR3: CASSFLPFLRGGTEAFF
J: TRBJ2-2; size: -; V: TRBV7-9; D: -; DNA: TGTGCCAGCAGCTTAATAAGGTCTAGCGAAGGGGCCGGGGAGCTGTTTTTT; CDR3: CASSLIRSSEGAGELFF
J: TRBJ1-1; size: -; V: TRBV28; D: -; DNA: TGTGCCAGCAGTTTTTCCGGCAGGGTTAACACTGAAGCTTTCTTT; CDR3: CASSFSGRVNTEAFF
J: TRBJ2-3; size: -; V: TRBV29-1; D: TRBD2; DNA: TGCAGCGTTGGGGAAGCGGGGTTCACAGATACGCAGTATTTT; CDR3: CSVGEAGFTDTQYF
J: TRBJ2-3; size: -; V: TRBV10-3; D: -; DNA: TGTGCCATCGGCTGGCGGGGATTGGGTACAGATACGCAGTATTTT; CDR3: CAIGWRGLGTDTQYF
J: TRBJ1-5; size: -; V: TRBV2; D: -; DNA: TGTGCCAGCAGCCCGGGTCCCTCCGATCAGCCCCAGCATTTT; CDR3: CASSPGPSDQPQHF
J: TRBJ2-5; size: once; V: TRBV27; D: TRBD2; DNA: TGTGCCAGCAGTTTATTAGGCGGGAGTCAAGAGACCCAGTACTTC; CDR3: CASSLLGGSQETQYF
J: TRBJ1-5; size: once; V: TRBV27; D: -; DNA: TGTGCCAGCAGTACGGTCAATCAGCCCCAGCATTTT; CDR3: CASSTVNQPQHF
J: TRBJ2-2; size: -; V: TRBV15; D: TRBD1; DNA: TGTGCCACCAGCATAATAGGGACAGGGAATACCGGGGAGCTGTTTTTT; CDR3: CATSIIGTGNTGELFF
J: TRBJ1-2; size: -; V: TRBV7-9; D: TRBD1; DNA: TGTGCCAGCAGCCTCCAACGGACAGGAAGGGGGCTTTATGGCTACACCTTC; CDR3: CASSLQRTGRGLYGYTF
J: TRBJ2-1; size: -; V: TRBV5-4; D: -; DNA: TGTGCCAGCAGCTTGGGTCAGAGGAGATTAGGCTCCTACAATGAGCAGTTCTTC; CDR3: CASSLGQRRLGSYNEQFF
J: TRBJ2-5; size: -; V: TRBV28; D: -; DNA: TGTGCCAGCAGTTTTCGAGGAAACCAAGAGACCCAGTACTTC; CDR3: CASSFRGNQETQYF
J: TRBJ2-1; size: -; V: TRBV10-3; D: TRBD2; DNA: TGTGCCATCAGTGAGGGCCTAGGGACTAGCGGGGGGGCCGGGTCCTACAATGAGCAGTTCTTC; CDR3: CAISEGLGTSGGAGSYNEQFF
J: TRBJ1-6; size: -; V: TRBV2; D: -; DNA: TGTGCCAGCAGTCGGGGGGGCTCACCCCTCCACTTT; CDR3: CASSRGGSPLHF
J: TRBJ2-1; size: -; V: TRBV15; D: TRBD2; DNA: TGTGCCACCAGCAGACAAGCTAGCGGGGGATATTTTTACAATGAGCAGTTCTTC; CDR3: CATSRQASGGYFYNEQFF
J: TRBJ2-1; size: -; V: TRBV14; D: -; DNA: TGTGCCAGCAGCCCTGGGACTGCCCCCCGGGAGCAGTTCTTC; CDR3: CASSPGTAPREQFF
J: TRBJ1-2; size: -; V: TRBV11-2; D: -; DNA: TGTGCCAGCAGCTTCAGGGCTAACTATGGCTACACCTTC; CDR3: CASSFRANYGYTF
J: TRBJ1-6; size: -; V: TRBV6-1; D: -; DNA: TGTGCCAGCAGCCGAGGGACAACGAGAAATTCACCCCTCCACTTT; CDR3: CASSRGTTRNSPLHF
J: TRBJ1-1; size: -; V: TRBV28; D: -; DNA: TGTGCCAGCACCCGGCGAGGTAGGAGGATTCAAATGAACACTGAAGCTTTCTTT; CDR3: CASTRRGRRIQMNTEAFF
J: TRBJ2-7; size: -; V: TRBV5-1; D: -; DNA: TGCGCCAGCAGCTTGGCCGGGGGTAGCTACGAGCAGTACTTC; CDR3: CASSLAGGSYEQYF
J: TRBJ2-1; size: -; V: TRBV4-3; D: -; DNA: TGCGCCAGCAGCCAAGGGCAAAGCAGGGAGGTTTGCAATGAGCAGTTCTTC; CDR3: CASSQGQSREVCNEQFF
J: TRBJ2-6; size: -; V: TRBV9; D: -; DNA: TGTGCCAGCAGCCACAAACGGCGGGACAGAGCGGCTGGGGCCAACGTCCTGACTTTC; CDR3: CASSHKRRDRAAGANVLTF